This T cell receptor (beta chain) was identified during a study of quantifying T cell responses using KT2 cells. Study context: TCR alpha and beta constant-region primers primed reverse transcription of RNA.

Overall study findings and caveats: KT2 clone alpha and beta sequence counts scaled linearly with input KT2 cell number.

Germline loops: CDR1 MGHRA, CDR2 YSYEKL. CDR3 size: 15 residues. Trimming took 1 base from V and 2 from J; bases not matched to a gene: 2. Unfractionated PBMC were spiked with known numbers of KT2 clone cells. Note on this clonotype: The antigen remains unidentified.

Each cDNA got a UMI-containing oligo ligated at its 3' end. First-round PCR used about 4 cycles and beta primers RC1.1 and RC1.2 covering TRBC1 and TRBC2. TCRdb analysed the UMI-ligation and nested PCR reads with MiXCR anew, one entry per CDR3 protein. The data contain about 30,000 distinct CDR3 sequences, 6% to 9.5% of them singletons. The clonotype comes from a human donor. The rearrangement uses TRBV4-1 and TRBJ2-4; 7 bases agree with TRBD2. Input material: PBMCs spiked with cells of the T cell clone KT2. Written as DNA, the CDR3 is TGCGCCAGCAGCCAAGGGGGGGGGTCCAAAAACATTCAGTACTTC. This encodes CASSQGGGSKNIQYF.